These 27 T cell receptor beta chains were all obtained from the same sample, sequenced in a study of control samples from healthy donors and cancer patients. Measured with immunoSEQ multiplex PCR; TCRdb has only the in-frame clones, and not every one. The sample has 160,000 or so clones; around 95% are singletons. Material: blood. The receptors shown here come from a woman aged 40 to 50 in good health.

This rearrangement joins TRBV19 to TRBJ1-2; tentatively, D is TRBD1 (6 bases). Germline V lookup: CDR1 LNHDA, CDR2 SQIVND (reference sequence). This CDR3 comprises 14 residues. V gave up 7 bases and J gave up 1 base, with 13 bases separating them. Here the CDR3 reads CASKQGPLNYGYTF. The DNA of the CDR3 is TGTGCCAGTAAACAGGGTCCACTTAACTATGGCTACACCTTC.

DNA of the CDR3: TGCAGCGCCCGACCGGGACAGGGTAGGGCCTCTGGAAACACCATATATTTT. This sequence encodes CSARPGQGRASGNTIYF. J is TRBJ1-3 and V is TRBV29-1; 9 bases match TRBD1. This CDR3 has 17 residues. Germline assignment: CDR1 SQVTM and CDR2 ANQGSEA. The trim removed 7 bases at V and 0 bases at J, leaving 13 bases unmatched.

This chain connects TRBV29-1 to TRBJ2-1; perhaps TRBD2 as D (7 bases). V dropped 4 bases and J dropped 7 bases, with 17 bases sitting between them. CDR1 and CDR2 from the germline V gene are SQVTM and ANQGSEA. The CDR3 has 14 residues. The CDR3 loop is CSVGSGGPDNEQFF. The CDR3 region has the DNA TGCAGCGTTGGGTCGGGGGGCCCGGATAATGAGCAGTTCTTC.

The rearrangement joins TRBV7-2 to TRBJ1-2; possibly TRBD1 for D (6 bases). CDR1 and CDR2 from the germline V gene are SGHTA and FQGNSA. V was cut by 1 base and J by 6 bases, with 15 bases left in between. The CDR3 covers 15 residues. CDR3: CASSLVLSGANGYTF. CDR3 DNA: TGTGCCAGCAGCTTAGTATTGTCGGGGGCTAATGGCTACACCTTC.

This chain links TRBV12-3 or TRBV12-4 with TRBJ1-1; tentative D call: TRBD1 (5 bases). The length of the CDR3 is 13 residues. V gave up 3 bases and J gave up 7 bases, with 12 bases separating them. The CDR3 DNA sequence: TGTGCCAGCAGTTTGGGGAAGGGACTTGAAGCTTTCTTT. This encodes CASSLGKGLEAFF.

The CDR3 here is CASSLTGNNYGYTF. In DNA form, the CDR3 reads TGTGCCAGCAGCTTAACCGGGAATAACTATGGCTACACCTTC. The chain employs TRBV7-9 and TRBJ1-2; D not resolved. Germline V gene lookup returns CDR1 SEHNR and CDR2 FQNEAQ (reference sequence). CDR3 length: 14 amino acids. Trimming cost V 2 bases and J 1 base, with 8 bases left between them. Variable domain in full (rest from reference TRBV7-9 and TRBJ1-2): DTGVSQNPRHKITKRGQNVTFRCDPISEHNRLYWYRQTLGQGPEFLTYFQNEAQLEKSRLLSDRFSAERPKGSFSTLEIQRTEQGDSAMYLCASSLTGNNYGYTFGSGTRLTVV.

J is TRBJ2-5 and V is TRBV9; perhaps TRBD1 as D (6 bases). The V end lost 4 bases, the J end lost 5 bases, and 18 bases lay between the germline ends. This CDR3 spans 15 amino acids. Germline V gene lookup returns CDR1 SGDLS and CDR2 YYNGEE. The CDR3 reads CASSPQGLMGETQYF. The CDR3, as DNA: TGTGCCAGCAGCCCACAGGGATTGATGGGGGAGACCCAGTACTTC.

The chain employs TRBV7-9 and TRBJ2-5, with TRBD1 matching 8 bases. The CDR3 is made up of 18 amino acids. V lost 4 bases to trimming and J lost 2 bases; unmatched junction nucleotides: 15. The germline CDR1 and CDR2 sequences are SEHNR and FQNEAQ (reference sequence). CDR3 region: CASSYGRQGRPLQETQYF. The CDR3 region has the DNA TGTGCCAGCAGCTACGGTCGACAGGGGCGACCTCTACAAGAGACCCAGTACTTC.

The CDR3 DNA follows: TGTGCCAGCAGCACCCCGCAGGGAGTCGAGGATGAGCAGTTCTTC. This translates into CASSTPQGVEDEQFF. The chain carries TRBV7-9 and TRBJ2-1, with D possibly called TRBD1 or TRBD2 (5 bases each). This CDR3 is built from 15 residues. Per germline, CDR1 SEHNR and CDR2 FQNEAQ (reference sequence). Deletions cut 5 bases from V and 8 bases from J, with 19 bases between.

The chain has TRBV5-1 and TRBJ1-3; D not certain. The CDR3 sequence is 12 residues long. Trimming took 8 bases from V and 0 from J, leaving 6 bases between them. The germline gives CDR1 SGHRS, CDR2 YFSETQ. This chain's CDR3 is CASGDSGNTIYF. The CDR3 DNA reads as TGCGCCAGTGGGGACTCTGGAAACACCATATATTTT.

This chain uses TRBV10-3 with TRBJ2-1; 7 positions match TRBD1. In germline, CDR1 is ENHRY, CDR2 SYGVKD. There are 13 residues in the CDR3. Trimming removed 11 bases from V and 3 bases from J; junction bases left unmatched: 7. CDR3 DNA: TGTGCCGCGCACAGGGGATACTACAATGAGCAGTTCTTC. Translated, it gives CAAHRGYYNEQFF.

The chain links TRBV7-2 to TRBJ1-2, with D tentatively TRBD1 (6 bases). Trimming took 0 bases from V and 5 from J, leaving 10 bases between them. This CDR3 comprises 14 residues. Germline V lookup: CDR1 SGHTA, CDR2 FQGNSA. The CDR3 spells CASSLAGARYGYTF. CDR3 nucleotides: TGTGCCAGCAGCTTAGCGGGGGCACGATATGGCTACACCTTC. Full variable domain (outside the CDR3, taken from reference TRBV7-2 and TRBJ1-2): GAGVSQSPSNKVTEKGKDVELRCDPISGHTALYWYRQSLGQGLEFLIYFQGNSAPDKSGLPSDRFSAERTGGSVSTLTIQRTQQEDSAVYLCASSLAGARYGYTFGSGTRLTVV.

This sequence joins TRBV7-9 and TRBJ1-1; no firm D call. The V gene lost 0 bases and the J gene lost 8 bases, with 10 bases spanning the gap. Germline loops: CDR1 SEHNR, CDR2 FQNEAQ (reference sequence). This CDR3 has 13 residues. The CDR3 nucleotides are TGTGCCAGCAGCTTAGCGGTGAGAACCGAAGCTTTCTTT. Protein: CASSLAVRTEAFF.

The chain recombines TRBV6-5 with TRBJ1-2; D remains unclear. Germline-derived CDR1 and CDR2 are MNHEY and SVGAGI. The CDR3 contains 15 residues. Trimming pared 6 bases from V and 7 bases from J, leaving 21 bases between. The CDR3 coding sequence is TGTGCCAGCAGGTACCGGGCTCAAGATGCTACTGGCTACACCTTC. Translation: CASRYRAQDATGYTF.

In nucleotides, the CDR3 is TGTGCCAGCAGCCCCGACAGGGTAATAAACACCGGGGAGCTGTTTTTT. Its translation: CASSPDRVINTGELFF. The chain combines TRBV7-9 with TRBJ2-2; 7 bases align to TRBD1. CDR1 SEHNR and CDR2 FQNEAQ come from the germline V gene (reference sequence). This CDR3 comprises 16 residues. The V and J ends lost 5 bases and 2 bases, in that order; junction bases with no gene match: 8.

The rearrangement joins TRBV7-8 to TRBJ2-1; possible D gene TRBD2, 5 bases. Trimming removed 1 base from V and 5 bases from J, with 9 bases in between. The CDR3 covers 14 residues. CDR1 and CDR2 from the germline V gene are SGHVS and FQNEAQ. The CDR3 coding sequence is TGTGCCAGCAGCTTAGGGCAGCGGAACAATGAGCAGTTCTTC. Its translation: CASSLGQRNNEQFF.

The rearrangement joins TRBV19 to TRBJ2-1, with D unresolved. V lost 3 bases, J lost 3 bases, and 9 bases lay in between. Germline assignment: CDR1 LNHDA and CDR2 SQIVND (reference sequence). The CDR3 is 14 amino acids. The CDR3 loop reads CASSIRVDYNEQFF. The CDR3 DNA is TGTGCCAGTAGTATTAGAGTAGACTACAATGAGCAGTTCTTC.

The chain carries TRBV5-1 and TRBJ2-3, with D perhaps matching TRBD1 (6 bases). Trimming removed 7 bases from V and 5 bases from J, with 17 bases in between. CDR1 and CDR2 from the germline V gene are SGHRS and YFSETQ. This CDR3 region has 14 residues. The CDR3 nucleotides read TGCGCCAGCGAGGACACCCGAGGGGGAGATACGCAGTATTTT. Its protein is CASEDTRGGDTQYF.

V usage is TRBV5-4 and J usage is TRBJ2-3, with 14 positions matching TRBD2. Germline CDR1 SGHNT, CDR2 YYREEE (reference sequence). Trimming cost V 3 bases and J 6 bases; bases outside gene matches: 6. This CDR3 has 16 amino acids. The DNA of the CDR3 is TGTGCCAGCAGCTCCCGACTAGCGGGAGGGCCGGATACGCAGTATTTT. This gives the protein CASSSRLAGGPDTQYF.

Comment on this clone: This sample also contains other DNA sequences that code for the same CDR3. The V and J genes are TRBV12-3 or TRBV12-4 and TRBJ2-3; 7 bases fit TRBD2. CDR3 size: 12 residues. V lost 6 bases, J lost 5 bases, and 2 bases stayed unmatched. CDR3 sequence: CASSRGGDTQYF. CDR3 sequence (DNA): TGTGCCAGCAGCCGCGGGGGAGATACGCAGTATTTT.

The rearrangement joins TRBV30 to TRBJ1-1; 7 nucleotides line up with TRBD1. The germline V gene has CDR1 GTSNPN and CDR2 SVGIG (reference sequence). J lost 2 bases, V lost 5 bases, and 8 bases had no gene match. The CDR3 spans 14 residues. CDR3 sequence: CAWGPDRDNTEAFF. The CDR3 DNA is TGTGCCTGGGGACCCGACAGGGACAACACTGAAGCTTTCTTT.

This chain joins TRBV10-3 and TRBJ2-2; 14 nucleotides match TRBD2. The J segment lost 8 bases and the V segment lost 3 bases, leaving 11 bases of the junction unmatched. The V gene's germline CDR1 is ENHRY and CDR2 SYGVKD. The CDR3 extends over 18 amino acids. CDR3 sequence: CAISDSAPGLAGAGELFF. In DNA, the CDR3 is TGTGCCATCAGTGACAGTGCGCCGGGACTAGCGGGAGCGGGGGAGCTGTTTTTT.

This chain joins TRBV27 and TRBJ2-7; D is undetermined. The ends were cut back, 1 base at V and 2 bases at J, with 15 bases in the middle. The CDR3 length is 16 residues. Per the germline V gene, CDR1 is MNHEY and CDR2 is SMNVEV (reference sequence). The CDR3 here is CASSLLGGGVPYEQYF. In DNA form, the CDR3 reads TGTGCCAGCAGTTTATTAGGCGGCGGAGTACCCTACGAGCAGTACTTC.

CDR3 in DNA: TGTGCCTGGAGTGCTCAGGGCGTCACTGAAGCTTTCTTT. Its translation is CAWSAQGVTEAFF. The rearrangement links TRBV30 to TRBJ1-1; the D gene is possibly TRBD1 (5 bases). Germline lookup yields CDR1 GTSNPN and CDR2 SVGIG (reference sequence). V was shortened by 1 base and J by 4 bases, with 10 bases between the two germline ends. CDR3 size: 13 residues.

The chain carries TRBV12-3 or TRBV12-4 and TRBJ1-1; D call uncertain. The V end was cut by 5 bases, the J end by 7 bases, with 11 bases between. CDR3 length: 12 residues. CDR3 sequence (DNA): TGTGCCAGCAGTGTCCGGAACGGTGAAGCTTTCTTT. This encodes CASSVRNGEAFF.

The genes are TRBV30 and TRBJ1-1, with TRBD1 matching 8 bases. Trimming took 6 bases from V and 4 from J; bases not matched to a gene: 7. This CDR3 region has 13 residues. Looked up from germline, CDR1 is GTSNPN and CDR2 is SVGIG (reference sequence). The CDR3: CACKDRVGTEAFF. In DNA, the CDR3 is TGTGCCTGTAAGGACAGGGTAGGCACTGAAGCTTTCTTT.

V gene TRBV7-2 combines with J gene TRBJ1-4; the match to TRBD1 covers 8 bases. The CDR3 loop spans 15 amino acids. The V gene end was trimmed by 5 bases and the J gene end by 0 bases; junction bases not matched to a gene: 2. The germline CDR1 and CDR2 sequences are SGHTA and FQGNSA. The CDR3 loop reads CASSPTGATNEKLFF. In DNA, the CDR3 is TGTGCCAGCAGCCCGACAGGGGCAACTAATGAAAAACTGTTTTTT.